This entry describes one T cell receptor (beta chain). Antigen: not known. The source of the sample is a study of beta chain features in type 1 diabetes. General study results and limits: In all four CD4+ subsets, TCRB CDR3 length was significantly, moderately reduced in type 1 diabetes.

Reverse transcription of all isolated RNA meant that expressed TCRB transcripts were sequenced. TCRdb keeps only in-frame clones here, not all; method: immunoSEQ multiplex PCR. The data contain a few hundred thousand clones, around 24% of them singletons. Trimming cost V 0 bases and J 6 bases, with 6 bases left between them. The length of the CDR3 is 12 residues. From germline, CDR1 is SGHNT and CDR2 YYREEE (reference sequence). The chain recombines TRBV5-4 with TRBJ1-2; D ambiguous. The TCR originated in a woman in her twenties or thirties with type 1 diabetes. The sequenced material came from naive CD4+ T cells from blood. The CDR3 is CASSLVADGYTF. CDR3 sequence (DNA): TGTGCCAGCAGCTTGGTGGCGGATGGCTACACCTTC.